This record concerns one TCR beta chain sequence. The CDR3 is made up of 18 amino acids. Germline loops: CDR1 KGHSH, CDR2 LQKENI. V was clipped by 3 bases and J by 6 bases, with 23 bases between them. TCRdb recomputed calls from the RT-PCR reads with MiXCR, one row per CDR3 protein. The table shows fewer than 800,000 distinct CDR3 sequences, with 11% to 15% occurring only once. The gene calls are TRBV18 and TRBJ1-4, with D possibly TRBD1 on 5 matching bases. The TCR comes from a female donor in good health, serving as a healthy control. Sequencing was carried out using memory CD4+ T cells from blood. The CDR3 sequence: CASSPLNPFGGRDEKLFF. CDR3 DNA: TGTGCCAGCTCACCGCTAAATCCCTTTGGGGGACGAGATGAAAAACTGTTTTTT.